This note documents a single T cell receptor beta chain sequence. Its target is not known. These data belong to a study of beta chain features in type 1 diabetes. In the study overall: Age, gender, cell numbers and subset yield matched between patients and controls. Study-wide points: When Type 1 diabetes patients were examined, their TCRB CDR3s proved moderately but significantly shorter in all four CD4+ subsets.

Germline CDR1 is SGHVS and CDR2 is FNYEAQ. This CDR3 has 17 amino acids. J was trimmed by 6 bases and V by 2 bases; bases with no gene match: 7. Expressed TCRB transcripts were sequenced because the isolated RNA had all been reverse transcribed beforehand. Data came from immunoSEQ multiplex PCR; TCRdb stores just in-frame clones and leaves some out. Among about 160,000 clones listed, about 7.9% were seen once. This clonotype was sampled from a man younger than 35 with type 1 diabetes. V usage is TRBV7-6 and J usage is TRBJ2-7, with 16 positions matching TRBD2. The sequenced sample consisted of central memory CD4+ T cells from blood. The CDR3 bases are TGTGCCAGCAGCTTATCCCCCGGGACTAGCGGGAGGGGCGAGCAGTACTTC. Amino acids: CASSLSPGTSGRGEQYF.